One sample yielded the 21 T cell receptor beta chains listed below, sequenced in a study of cytomegalovirus exposure and HLA in healthy donors. PCR primers comprised 60 Vbeta and 13 Jbeta primers. Assay: immunoSEQ multiplex PCR; the TCRdb copy retains only in-frame clones and omits some. The table records over 150,000 clones, 74% of them present only once. Sequenced: PBMCs. The receptors here all came from a woman aged 30 to 39 in good health and CMV-seropositive.

The chain carries TRBV28 and TRBJ1-2; possibly TRBD1 for D (6 bases). The CDR3 consists of 14 residues. In germline, CDR1 is MDHEN, CDR2 SYDVKM. Trimming shortened V by 5 bases and J by 5 bases, and 15 bases separated the two germline ends. CDR3 sequence: CASSLLDRFYGYTF. The CDR3 nucleotides read TGTGCCAGCAGTCTGCTAGACAGGTTTTATGGCTACACCTTC.

The V and J genes are TRBV5-1 and TRBJ2-2; perhaps TRBD1 as D (6 bases). This CDR3 is built from 14 residues. Germline CDR1 reads SGHRS; CDR2 reads YFSETQ. Trimming cost V 3 bases and J 4 bases, with 10 bases left between them. The CDR3 loop is CASSWDTTTGELFF. CDR3 bases: TGCGCCAGCAGCTGGGACACAACCACCGGGGAGCTGTTTTTT.

The chain links TRBV6-5 to TRBJ1-1, with D possibly matching TRBD1 (5 bases). The germline V gene encodes CDR1 MNHEY and CDR2 SVGAGI. The CDR3 covers 12 residues. V was cut by 7 bases and J by 1 base, with 7 bases left in between. Here the CDR3 reads CASTRANTEAFF. CDR3 DNA: TGTGCCAGCACCAGGGCGAACACTGAAGCTTTCTTT.

CDR3 in amino acids: CASSFLQGKGTEAFF. The CDR3 DNA follows: TGTGCCAGCAGTTTCCTACAGGGGAAGGGGACTGAAGCTTTCTTT. The chain carries TRBV27 and TRBJ1-1; 7 bases are shared with TRBD1. The CDR3 is 15 residues long. With V trimmed by 3 bases and J by 5 bases, 9 bases remained unmatched. The V gene's germline CDR1 is MNHEY and CDR2 SMNVEV (reference sequence).

The V call is TRBV9, the J call TRBJ2-2, with D possibly being TRBD2 (6 bases). Trimming stripped 4 bases from V and 1 base from J, with 14 bases between. CDR1 and CDR2 from the germline V gene are SGDLS and YYNGEE. The CDR3 runs to 16 residues. This chain's CDR3 is CASSSRDWMNTGELFF. CDR3 DNA sequence: TGTGCCAGCAGCTCACGGGACTGGATGAACACCGGGGAGCTGTTTTTT. The full variable domain, in which reference TRBV9 and TRBJ2-2 provide the parts outside the CDR3, is DSGVTQTPKHLITATGQRVTLRCSPRSGDLSVYWYQQSLDQGLQFLIQYYNGEERAKGNILERFSAQQFPDLHSELNLSSLELGDSALYFCASSSRDWMNTGELFFGEGSRLTVL.

This chain links TRBV7-2 with TRBJ1-1; 9 nucleotides match TRBD1. The CDR3 is 17 residues long. V lost 5 bases, J lost 1 base, and 11 bases stayed unmatched. Germline V lookup: CDR1 SGHTA, CDR2 FQGNSA. Here the CDR3 reads CASSTRDRAMGNTEAFF. The DNA for the CDR3 is TGTGCCAGCAGCACCCGGGACAGGGCCATGGGGAACACTGAAGCTTTCTTT.

Worth noting for this clone: The germline gene is not matched at one end of the junction; a read error may be the cause. This chain uses TRBV7-9 with TRBJ2-7; a possible D gene is TRBD1 (5 bases). Germline V gene data show CDR1 as SEHNR and CDR2 as FQNEAQ (reference sequence). The CDR3 spans 14 residues. As DNA, the CDR3 is TGTGCCAGCAGCTTACATGGGGCCCCCTATGAGCAGTACTTC. Its translation is CASSLHGAPYEQYF.

The chain has TRBV6-5 and TRBJ2-2; 7 nucleotides match TRBD2. The germline CDR1 and CDR2 sequences are MNHEY and SVGAGI. The CDR3 extends over 14 amino acids. J lost 6 bases, V lost 0 bases, and 1 base had no gene match. The chain's CDR3 is CASSYSTSPGELFF. Written as DNA, the CDR3 is TGTGCCAGCAGTTACTCGACTAGCCCCGGGGAGCTGTTTTTT.

This clone is a singleton in its sample. The chain recombines TRBV28 with TRBJ2-1; TRBD2 might be the D (6 bases). The CDR3 runs to 15 residues. V dropped 4 bases and J dropped 5 bases, with 15 bases sitting between them. In germline, CDR1 is MDHEN, CDR2 SYDVKM. In nucleotides, the CDR3 is TGTGCCAGCAGTTCAGCGGGTCTGGGGGACAATGAGCAGTTCTTC. This codes for CASSSAGLGDNEQFF. Complete variable domain (other parts from reference TRBV28 and TRBJ2-1): DVKVTQSSRYLVKRTGEKVFLECVQDMDHENMFWYRQDPGLGLRLIYFSYDVKMKEKGDIPEGYSVSREKKERFSLILESASTNQTSMYLCASSSAGLGDNEQFFGPGTRLTVL.

V gene TRBV6-1 combines with J gene TRBJ2-7, with 7 bases identical to TRBD1. J gave up 2 bases and V 6 bases, and 16 bases lay outside the gene matches. Germline V gene data show CDR1 as MNHNS and CDR2 as SASEGT. The CDR3 consists of 17 residues. CDR3 protein: CASREKPYRGHPYEQYF. The CDR3 DNA follows: TGTGCCAGCAGGGAAAAACCTTACAGGGGCCATCCCTACGAGCAGTACTTC.

The chain joins TRBV2 to TRBJ1-2, with 10 bases aligning to TRBD1. Germline assignment: CDR1 SNHLY and CDR2 FYNNEI. CDR3 length: 14 amino acids. The V and J ends lost 10 bases and 2 bases, in that order; junction bases with no gene match: 7. CDR3 amino acids: CANTPGQGNYGYTF. CDR3 DNA: TGTGCCAATACACCGGGACAGGGGAACTATGGCTACACCTTC.

The CDR3 reads CASSSPSGTRSSGANVLTF. The CDR3 DNA sequence: TGCGCCAGCAGCTCCCCATCCGGGACTCGCAGCTCTGGGGCCAACGTCCTGACTTTC. This sequence joins TRBV5-1 and TRBJ2-6, with D tentatively TRBD2 (6 bases). V lost 3 bases, J lost 0 bases, and 19 bases lay in between. From germline, CDR1 is SGHRS and CDR2 YFSETQ. The CDR3 covers 19 residues.

This clone is a singleton in its sample. This chain connects TRBV15 to TRBJ1-1; D not resolved. The CDR3 has 13 amino acids. In germline, CDR1 is LNHNV, CDR2 YYDKDF (reference sequence). Deletions cut 1 base from V and 0 bases from J, with 3 bases between. This CDR3 is CATSRVMNTEAFF. The CDR3 nucleotides read TGTGCCACCAGCAGAGTCATGAACACTGAAGCTTTCTTT.

The table lists this clone with a few counts. This sequence joins TRBV10-3 and TRBJ2-1, with D unresolved. There are 13 residues in the CDR3. Trimming left V 7 bases short and J 4 bases short, with 11 bases between. Germline lookup yields CDR1 ENHRY and CDR2 SYGVKD. In nucleotides, the CDR3 is TGTGCCATCAAACCTAGTGTTTACAATGAGCAGTTCTTC. Its protein product is CAIKPSVYNEQFF.

The V gene is TRBV5-1, the J gene TRBJ2-1, with 8 positions matching TRBD1. The V and J ends lost 2 bases and 8 bases, in that order; junction bases with no gene match: 6. CDR1 and CDR2 from the germline V gene are SGHRS and YFSETQ. This CDR3 has 14 amino acids. Written as DNA, the CDR3 is TGCGCCAGCAGCTTTCAGGGGGCCCTGTATGAGCAGTTCTTC. This encodes CASSFQGALYEQFF.

The chain links TRBV27 to TRBJ2-3; D is possibly TRBD2 (5 bases). CDR1 and CDR2 from the germline V gene are MNHEY and SMNVEV (reference sequence). V was cut by 2 bases and J by 0 bases, with 9 bases left in between. CDR3 length equals 15 residues. The DNA for the CDR3 is TGTGCCAGCAGTTTACTAGCAGCTAGCACAGATACGCAGTATTTT. Translating gives CASSLLAASTDTQYF.

The chain recombines TRBV5-1 with TRBJ2-6; D uncertain. Germline V CDR1 and CDR2: SGHRS, YFSETQ. V lost 1 base, J lost 0 bases, and 14 bases lay in between. The length of the CDR3 is 18 residues. DNA of the CDR3: TGCGCCAGCAGCTTGACTTCGTATATTTACTCTGGGGCCAACGTCCTGACTTTC. Translation: CASSLTSYIYSGANVLTF.

The chain combines TRBV7-9 with TRBJ2-3, with 13 bases aligning to TRBD2. Trimming took 3 bases from V and 6 from J; bases not matched to a gene: 3. Germline CDR1 SEHNR, CDR2 FQNEAQ (reference sequence). The CDR3 is made up of 15 amino acids. CDR3 protein: CASSLGTSGADTQYF. For the CDR3, the DNA is TGTGCCAGCAGCTTGGGGACTAGCGGGGCGGATACGCAGTATTTT.

The genes are TRBV6-5 and TRBJ2-7; 9 positions agree with TRBD1. The CDR3 runs to 15 residues. The junction had 9 bases not matched to a gene; V was cut back by 5 bases and J by 4 bases. The germline CDR1 and CDR2 sequences are MNHEY and SVGAGI. The CDR3 sequence: CASSQPGTGPYEQYF. The CDR3 nucleotides read TGTGCCAGCAGTCAACCCGGGACAGGGCCTTACGAGCAGTACTTC.

A few counts support this clone. The J gene is TRBJ1-4, the V gene TRBV4-2; 8 bases are a match to TRBD1. The J segment lost 8 bases and the V segment lost 0 bases, leaving 8 bases of the junction unmatched. CDR1 is LGHNA and CDR2 is YNFKEQ in the germline V gene. The CDR3 sequence is 16 residues long. The DNA for the CDR3 is TGTGCCAGCAGCCAAGACCCTGCAGGGGGCTTGGAAAAACTGTTTTTT. Its protein is CASSQDPAGGLEKLFF.

The chain couples TRBV2 to TRBJ2-5, with 7 bases lining up with TRBD1. The CDR3 runs 14 residues. Germline V CDR1 and CDR2: SNHLY, FYNNEI. Germline trimming cut 8 bases from V and 1 base from J; bases unmatched to any gene: 7. The CDR3 nucleotides read TGTGCCAGCCAGTCCGGGACAGTCCAAGAGACCCAGTACTTC. It yields the protein CASQSGTVQETQYF.